This record looks at one T cell receptor beta chain sequence and its context. The study recruited people aged about 18 to 89 years across about two dozen US areas. Cohorts were determined from participant-reported clinical history. Donors in Cohort 3 who had recovered were those with two negative PCRs, healthcare professional clearance, or resolution of their symptoms. This specimen belongs to a study of blood T cell repertoires in COVID-19. Study-wide context: Material from acute and convalescent COVID-19 was sourced from the United States, Italy and Spain.

The method was immunoSEQ multiplex PCR; TCRdb's version includes in-frame clones alone and lacks a portion of them. The table lists hundreds of thousands of clones, roughly 91% of them singletons. The material sequenced was PBMCs or T cells enriched from blood (not recorded which). The receptor was derived from a woman aged 25 to 39 who had recovered from COVID-19.

The CDR3 here is CASSINDRGTEAFF. CDR3 in DNA: TGTGCCAGTAGTATAAATGACAGGGGCACTGAAGCTTTCTTT. The chain combines TRBV19 with TRBJ1-1; 8 bases align to TRBD1. From germline, CDR1 is LNHDA and CDR2 SQIVND (reference sequence). This CDR3 has 14 amino acids. With V trimmed by 2 bases and J by 4 bases, 3 bases remained unmatched.